Below, 10 T cell receptor beta chains from the same sample are listed, as sequenced in a study of CDR3 diversity in severe acne. MiXCR, applied by TCRdb to the PCR reads, yields one record per CDR3 protein. The sample carries tens of thousands of distinct CDR3 sequences, roughly 51% recorded once. The source material was blood. The receptor source for this set is a male donor in good health, without acne.

The V gene is TRBV20-1, the J gene TRBJ1-2; 7 positions match TRBD1. The germline V gene has CDR1 DFQATT and CDR2 SNEGSKA (reference sequence). The trim removed 3 bases at V and 4 bases at J, leaving 8 bases unmatched. The CDR3 length is 14 residues. CDR3 coding DNA: TGCAGTGCTAGGGCCCAGACAGGGTCCTATGGCTACACCTTC. This codes for CSARAQTGSYGYTF.

This clonotype was counted ten times or more. The J gene is TRBJ1-6, the V gene TRBV10-3; 9 bases line up with TRBD1. The trim removed 6 bases at V and 9 bases at J, leaving 9 bases unmatched. The length of the CDR3 is 15 residues. Germline V gene data show CDR1 as ENHRY and CDR2 as SYGVKD. The CDR3 DNA reads as TGTGCCATCAGACAGGGGGCTGACGGGAGTTCACCCCTCCACTTT. Its protein is CAIRQGADGSSPLHF.

V gene TRBV9 combines with J gene TRBJ1-4; tentatively, D is TRBD1 (5 bases). V dropped 4 bases and J dropped 10 bases, with 17 bases sitting between them. CDR1 is SGDLS and CDR2 is YYNGEE in the germline V gene. The CDR3 spans 14 residues. The CDR3 region has the DNA TGTGCCAGCAGCCCCGGAGGGGCGTTCGGAAAACTGTTTTTT. It is translated as CASSPGGAFGKLFF. The full variable domain, in which reference TRBV9 and TRBJ1-4 provide the parts outside the CDR3, is DSGVTQTPKHLITATGQRVTLRCSPRSGDLSVYWYQQSLDQGLQFLIQYYNGEERAKGNILERFSAQQFPDLHSELNLSSLELGDSALYFCASSPGGAFGKLFFGSGTQLSVL.

The chain employs TRBV4-2 and TRBJ2-2; no definite D call. The CDR3 has 14 amino acids. With 2 bases removed from V and 8 bases from J, the gap between germline ends came to 12 bases. From germline, CDR1 is LGHNA and CDR2 YNFKEQ. For the CDR3, the DNA is TGTGCCAGCAGCCAACCACACAGTACAGGGGAGCTGTTTTTT. Amino acids: CASSQPHSTGELFF.

The rearrangement links TRBV5-1 to TRBJ2-2, with TRBD1 as a possible D gene (6 bases). CDR3 size: 15 residues. Germline assignment: CDR1 SGHRS and CDR2 YFSETQ. Trimming left V 4 bases short and J 3 bases short, with 13 bases between. In DNA form, the CDR3 reads TGCGCCAGCAGCCCACAGGGTCCGGACACCGGGGAGCTGTTTTTT. Translation: CASSPQGPDTGELFF.

The chain is built from TRBV7-9 and TRBJ2-1; 10 bases are shared with TRBD2. Germline V lookup: CDR1 SEHNR, CDR2 FQNEAQ (reference sequence). The CDR3 sequence is 14 residues long. V shed 8 bases and J 3 bases; nucleotides not matched to a gene: 4. The CDR3 DNA follows: TGTGCCAGCGAACTAGCGGGGCACTACAATGAGCAGTTCTTC. Protein sequence: CASELAGHYNEQFF.

CDR3: CASRRWRQGLDSGANVLTF. As DNA, the CDR3 is TGTGCCAGCAGACGATGGCGACAGGGCCTGGACTCTGGGGCCAACGTCCTGACTTTC. The chain carries TRBV12-3 or TRBV12-4 and TRBJ2-6; 7 nucleotides line up with TRBD1. This CDR3 is 19 amino acids long. The J segment lost 0 bases and the V segment lost 6 bases, leaving 14 bases of the junction unmatched.

This clonotype was counted many times. The chain couples TRBV24-1 to TRBJ1-2; TRBD1 might be the D (5 bases). Per germline, CDR1 KGHDR and CDR2 SFDVKD. With 1 base removed from V and 10 bases from J, the gap between germline ends came to 12 bases. The CDR3 totals 13 residues. CDR3 in DNA: TGTGCCACCAGTGATTTCCCGAAGGGGAACTACACCTTC. This sequence encodes CATSDFPKGNYTF.

DNA of the CDR3: TGCAGTGCCCGGGGGACAGGGGTTCACACTGAAGCTTTCTTT. Translation: CSARGTGVHTEAFF. The V call is TRBV20-1, the J call TRBJ1-1, with 10 positions matching TRBD1. Germline assignment: CDR1 DFQATT and CDR2 SNEGSKA (reference sequence). The CDR3 has 14 amino acids. V lost 6 bases, J lost 3 bases, and 7 bases stayed unmatched.

The chain recombines TRBV7-3 with TRBJ2-7; TRBD2 aligns across 8 bases. This CDR3 comprises 16 residues. Germline V CDR1 and CDR2: SGHTA, FQGTGA. V shed 5 bases, J shed 4 bases, and the junction held 13 bases outside the gene matches. CDR3 DNA: TGTGCCAGCAGCCCGCCTGGGAACGGGGGGGCTTACGAGCAGTACTTC. This encodes CASSPPGNGGAYEQYF.